One and the same sample provided the 11 T cell receptor beta chains below, sequenced in a study of T cell changes during pregnancy in multiple sclerosis. Profiled with immunoSEQ multiplex PCR; TCRdb holds only in-frame clones, not every one. This sample yields approximately 45,000 clones, of which 85% to 95% are seen a single time; around 2.6% belongs to the top ten. The sample consisted of CD8+ T cells from peripheral blood mononuclear cells, taken in the second trimester of pregnancy. These receptors were taken from a female donor with multiple sclerosis, enrolled in a pregnancy study.

The CDR3 loop is CSVSGTGGYEQYF. CDR3 nucleotides: TGCAGCGTTTCCGGGACAGGGGGCTACGAGCAGTACTTC. The gene calls are TRBV29-1 and TRBJ2-7; the match to TRBD1 covers 11 bases. Germline V gene sequence: CDR1 SQVTM, CDR2 ANQGSEA. The ends lost 5 bases at V and 3 bases at J; junction bases unmatched: 3. The CDR3 contains 13 residues.

In this sample, this clone turned up once. CDR3 coding DNA: TGTGCCAGCAGCCCAGGGGGCGGCTACTATGGCTACACCTTC. It codes for CASSPGGGYYGYTF. The J gene is TRBJ1-2, the V gene TRBV25-1; TRBD1 matches at 8 bases. V dropped 6 bases and J dropped 3; count of bases not matched to a gene: 6. Germline CDR1 MGHDK, CDR2 SYGVNS. The CDR3 is made up of 14 amino acids.

This clone was counted once. The chain is built from TRBV6-1 and TRBJ2-3; 7 positions agree with TRBD1. V was clipped by 8 bases and J by 2 bases; unmatched bases: 4. CDR3 length: 13 residues. Germline assignment: CDR1 MNHNS and CDR2 SASEGT. The CDR3 nucleotides are TGTGCCAGCGGGGACAGTTACACAGATACGCAGTATTTT. This gives the protein CASGDSYTDTQYF.

The CDR3 protein is CASSADSPRNTEAFF. DNA of the CDR3: TGTGCCAGCAGCGCTGACAGTCCGCGGAACACTGAAGCTTTCTTT. V and J are TRBV5-6 and TRBJ1-1; D perhaps matches TRBD1 (5 bases). This CDR3 is built from 15 residues. From germline, CDR1 is SGHDT and CDR2 YYEEEE. Trimming shortened V by 4 bases and J by 1 base, and 14 bases separated the two germline ends.

With respect to this clone: The junction does not match germline at one end; this may be a read error. The rearrangement uses TRBV6-4 and TRBJ2-2, with D perhaps TRBD1 (6 bases). The CDR3 extends over 17 amino acids. CDR1 MRHNA and CDR2 SNTAGT come from the germline V gene. The chain's CDR3 is CASSEQTGSSKTGELFF. The CDR3 nucleotides read TGTGCCAGCAGTGAGCAAACAGGGAGTTCGAAAACCGGGGAGCTGTTTTTT.

The chain combines TRBV7-9 with TRBJ2-5; D perhaps matches TRBD1 (6 bases). The J call could be wrong; TRBJ2-7 is a better fit for the DNA end. Germline CDR1 SEHNR, CDR2 FQNEAQ (reference sequence). The CDR3 covers 14 residues. The CDR3 loop is CASKGDSPGYEQYF. In nucleotides, the CDR3 is TGTGCCAGCAAGGGGGATTCTCCTGGGTACGAGCAGTACTTC.

V gene TRBV7-2 combines with J gene TRBJ2-3, with D possibly matching TRBD1 (5 bases). V lost 5 bases and J 5 bases, leaving 17 bases between the germline ends. The length of the CDR3 is 15 residues. Germline CDR1 SGHTA, CDR2 FQGNSA. CDR3 sequence reads: CASSRREFRGDTQYF. CDR3 in DNA: TGTGCCAGCAGCCGACGTGAGTTTAGGGGAGATACGCAGTATTTT.

The gene calls are TRBV5-6 and TRBJ2-7, with 11 bases matching TRBD2. Germline CDR1 SGHDT, CDR2 YYEEEE. The CDR3 contains 16 residues. The V gene end was trimmed by 2 bases and the J gene end by 1 base; junction bases not matched to a gene: 5. CDR3 protein: CASSFLAGGPSYEQYF. CDR3 in DNA: TGTGCCAGCAGCTTTCTAGCGGGGGGCCCATCCTACGAGCAGTACTTC.

The chain joins TRBV4-1 to TRBJ2-2; D is perhaps TRBD2 (5 bases). The length of the CDR3 is 15 residues. Germline CDR1 reads MGHRA; CDR2 reads YSYEKL. V dropped 0 bases and J dropped 7 bases, with 12 bases sitting between them. The CDR3 bases are TGCGCCAGCAGCCAAGATCCCGGGATTGGCGGGGAGCTGTTTTTT. This codes for CASSQDPGIGGELFF.

V and J are TRBV9 and TRBJ1-2; D is ambiguous. Trimming left V 0 bases short and J 0 bases short, with 15 bases between. CDR1 and CDR2 (germline): SGDLS, YYNGEE. The CDR3 contains 17 residues. The CDR3 protein is CASSVDPTTVPNYGYTF. As DNA, the CDR3 is TGTGCCAGCAGCGTAGACCCCACTACCGTACCTAACTATGGCTACACCTTC. Full variable domain (missing parts from reference TRBV9 and TRBJ1-2): DSGVTQTPKHLITATGQRVTLRCSPRSGDLSVYWYQQSLDQGLQFLIQYYNGEERAKGNILERFSAQQFPDLHSELNLSSLELGDSALYFCASSVDPTTVPNYGYTFGSGTRLTVV.

This clone was observed a single time. CDR3 sequence: CASSLGLIYGYTF. The DNA of the CDR3 is TGTGCCAGCAGCCTGGGACTCATCTATGGCTACACCTTC. The chain joins TRBV28 to TRBJ1-2, with TRBD1 as a possible D gene (5 bases). CDR3 size: 13 residues. The germline V gene has CDR1 MDHEN and CDR2 SYDVKM. The V and J ends lost 6 bases and 4 bases respectively, with 12 bases between them.